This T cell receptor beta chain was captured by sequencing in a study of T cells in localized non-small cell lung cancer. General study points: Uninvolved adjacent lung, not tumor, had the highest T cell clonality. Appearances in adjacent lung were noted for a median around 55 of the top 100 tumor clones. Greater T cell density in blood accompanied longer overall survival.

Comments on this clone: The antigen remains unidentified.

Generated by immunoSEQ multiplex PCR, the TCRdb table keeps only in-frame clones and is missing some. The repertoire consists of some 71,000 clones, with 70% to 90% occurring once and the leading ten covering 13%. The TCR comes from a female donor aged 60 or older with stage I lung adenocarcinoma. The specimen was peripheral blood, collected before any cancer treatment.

The CDR3 nucleotides are TGTGCCAGCAGCTTAGGGGCAGTCTCTGGAAACACCATATATTTT. Encoded protein: CASSLGAVSGNTIYF. The chain combines TRBV11-2 with TRBJ1-3, with unresolved D. The CDR3 runs 15 residues. The germline V and J ends were trimmed by 1 base and 0 bases, with 7 bases remaining between them. Germline loops: CDR1 SGHAT, CDR2 FQNNGV.